The rows below give T cell receptor beta chains drawn from one sample of a study of cytomegalovirus exposure and HLA in healthy donors. The repertoire was sequenced with immunoSEQ multiplex PCR; TCRdb's copy has only in-frame clones and lacks some. The sample contains 150,000 to 190,000 clones, around 74% of which appear only once. Sequencing was carried out using PBMCs. The receptors stem from a man aged 18-30 years in good health and CMV-seronegative. The CDR3 runs from the conserved cysteine through the conserved F or W. D genes are given only for firm matches. A clone size is listed for some rows: how often the clone was seen (once, few, many), or a class if it is expanded.

V gene	clone size	J gene	D gene	CDR3 DNA	CDR3 protein
TRBV2	NA	TRBJ2-7	TRBD2	TGTGCCAGCCGACTAGCGGGAAGCTCCTACGAGCAGTACTTC	CASRLAGSSYEQYF
TRBV19	NA	TRBJ2-2	TRBD1	TGTGCCTCAACCGGGACAGGGGCTGGCACCGGGGAGCTGTTTTTT	CASTGTGAGTGELFF
TRBV4-3	few	TRBJ2-7	NA	TGCGCCAGCAGCGCAGGACCCGCGGGGACCCTAAGGGGTGCCTACGAGCAGTACTTC	CASSAGPAGTLRGAYEQYF
TRBV11-2	few	TRBJ2-2	TRBD2	TGTGCCAGCAGCTTAACCAGACTAGCGGAAAACACCGGGGAGCTGTTTTTT	CASSLTRLAENTGELFF
TRBV27	NA	TRBJ2-3	TRBD2	TGTGCCAGCAGTTTAGGGCTAGCGGGAGGTGCAAGAGATACGCAGTATTTT	CASSLGLAGGARDTQYF
TRBV6-4	NA	TRBJ2-3	NA	TGTGCCAGCAGTCGGGGGGCCAACACAGATACGCAGTATTTT	CASSRGANTDTQYF
TRBV19	few	TRBJ2-7	TRBD2	TGTGCCAGTGGGGGACTAGCGAGTGAGCAGTACTTC	CASGGLASEQYF
TRBV6-4	NA	TRBJ2-3	TRBD1	TGTGCCAGCAGTGTTACAGGGGGCGCGACAGATACGCAGTATTTT	CASSVTGGATDTQYF
TRBV19	NA	TRBJ1-2	NA	TGTGCCACCCAGACGGAACTATATGGCTACACCTTC	CATQTELYGYTF
TRBV5-1	NA	TRBJ2-2	NA	TGCGCCAGCAGCTTGACAAGGGGGTCAGGCGGGGAGCTGTTTTTT	CASSLTRGSGGELFF
TRBV23-1	few	TRBJ2-7	NA	TGCGCCAGAGACAGGTCGCGTTTATCCGAGCAGTACTTC	CARDRSRLSEQYF
TRBV4-1	NA	TRBJ2-7	TRBD2	TGCGCCAGCAGCCAAGAAGGAGGGCGGGAGGACTACGAGCAGTACTTC	CASSQEGGREDYEQYF
TRBV7-9	NA	TRBJ2-7	NA	TGTGCCAGCAGCCTCCGGGACACCTCGTACGAGCAGTACTTC	CASSLRDTSYEQYF
TRBV27	NA	TRBJ1-6	NA	TGTGCCAGCAGCCCGGAGGGACGAAGCTCCTATAATTCACCCCTCCACTTT	CASSPEGRSSYNSPLHF
TRBV7-6	NA	TRBJ2-3	NA	TGTGCCAGCAGCCCTAAGGCGGGCGACACAGATACGCAGTATTTT	CASSPKAGDTDTQYF
TRBV28	NA	TRBJ1-5	NA	TGTGCCAGCTCTGTTGGCGGACAGACCAATCAGCCCCAGCATTTT	CASSVGGQTNQPQHF
TRBV19	NA	TRBJ2-1	NA	TGTGCCAGTAGTATATTAGCGGCCTACAATGAGCAGTTCTTC	CASSILAAYNEQFF
TRBV7-9	NA	TRBJ2-1	NA	TGTGCCAGTCAATATGGGGGGTTAGGGCAGTTCTTC	CASQYGGLGQFF
TRBV6-5	NA	TRBJ2-7	NA	TGTGCCAGCAGTTACTCGAGGGCGGCCCGCTGGTACTTC	CASSYSRAARWYF
TRBV27	NA	TRBJ2-7	TRBD1	TGTGCCAGCAGTTCGACAGGGGCCCACGAGCAGTACTTC	CASSSTGAHEQYF
TRBV27	NA	TRBJ2-7	TRBD1	TGTGCCAGCAGATCAACAGGGGCCTACGAGCAGTACTTC	CASRSTGAYEQYF
TRBV4-1	NA	TRBJ2-7	TRBD2	TGCGCCAGCAGCTCCAGACTAGCGGGTTACGAGCAGTACTTC	CASSSRLAGYEQYF
TRBV30	NA	TRBJ2-1	NA	TGTGCCTTAACGCGAAGCTCCTACAATGAGCAGTTCTTC	CALTRSSYNEQFF
TRBV15	NA	TRBJ2-5	NA	TGTGCCACCAGCAGAGATTCAGCGGTTGTTTCGGGTGAGACCCAGTACTTC	CATSRDSAVVSGETQYF